The entry below describes one T cell receptor (beta chain). Its recognized antigen is unknown. Within one base of it there is no much larger clone, and no base qualities were kept. This sample is drawn from a study of CD8+ T cells in alopecia areata (dated by TCRdb to 2016 to 2018). Notes on the research overall: The treated patients took part in an open-label pilot trial in which moderate-to-severe alopecia areata was treated with oral tofacitinib at 5 to 10 mg twice daily. Patients stayed on tofacitinib for 6 to 18 months and then had 6 months of follow-up off drug so that delayed response and recurrence could be assessed. The SALT score, which quantifies the percentage of affected scalp surface area, was used to measure disease severity in treated patients. In both human patients and the C3H/HeJ mouse model, the study applied high-throughput TCRbeta sequencing to look at T cell clonal expansion in alopecia areata. In humans, TCRbeta sequencing was performed on scalp tissue and on sorted CD4+ and CD8+ peripheral blood T cells from healthy controls and from patients with patchy or totalis/universalis alopecia areata. Tofacitinib-treated patients had biopsies at baseline and at 4 and 24 weeks of treatment, with a later scalp biopsy in several patients. Scalp clonality was compared among normal scalp (n=4), patchy alopecia areata scalp (n=8), and alopecia totalis/universalis scalp (n=8). The RNA source kit depended on sample type: the PAXgene miRNA kit for fixed scalp, the miRNeasy kit for PBMCs, and the RNeasy kit for mouse skin. immunoSEQ multiplex PCR using 35 Vbeta forward primers and 13 Jbeta reverse primers was used to amplify TCRbeta CDR3 regions. The research as a whole found: Tofacitinib significantly decreased scalp clonality and the number of expanded CD8+ clones among the top 100 scalp clones. Shared TCR sequences between patients were less evident than in mice, which may be partly attributable to HLA diversity in the patient population. During tofacitinib treatment, many expanded lesional clones remained in scalp and blood, and this persistence may partly explain relapse after treatment is stopped. Resident alphabeta T cells in normal human skin are also sequenced, complicating scalp TCR repertoire analysis, unlike mouse skin dominated by gammadelta T cells. Compared with normal scalp, lesional scalp had higher clonality and more expanded CD8+ clones, particularly in alopecia totalis/universalis, a pattern that suggests antigenic drive. Because the treated cohort was small and had just a single nonresponder, larger studies are needed to establish links between baseline CD8+ expansion and response.

The time point tag for this specimen amounts to: about 25 weeks on oral tofacitinib. Explained via the paper, the treatment or condition label denotes: oral pan-JAK inhibitor, 5-10 mg twice daily. Peripheral blood and lesional scalp punch biopsies were obtained from patients with alopecia areata. PBMCs were separated by density centrifugation and stained for CD3, CD4 and CD8, after which CD4+ and CD8+ T cells were sorted on a FACSAria. The V end gives up 4 bases and the J end 2 bases, leaving 5 bases in the junction not matched to a gene. CDR1 and CDR2 are read off the germline V gene as SGHRS and YFSETQ. The CDR3 runs 15 amino acids, cysteine and phenylalanine included. The kept DNA is CDR3 alone, 45 bases in frame from the first base. The protocol used for the library was the immunoSEQ multiplex PCR assay. For TCR sequencing, RNA was extracted from every sample and reverse transcribed into cDNA to serve as template. First-strand cDNA was synthesized using SuperScript III with a 2:1 mix of oligo-dT and random hexamers. A synthetic immune receptor repertoire was used to gauge amplification bias, and whatever bias remained was removed computationally. Under the source paper's analysis protocol: Raw reads were preprocessed to remove errors, and CDR3 was defined by IMGT conventions from the conserved cysteine to phenylalanine. To get clonality, Shannon entropy was normalized by log2 of the number of productive unique TCRs and the result was subtracted from 1. Whether each scalp clone was CD4 or CD8 was inferred by checking scalp TCRbeta sequences against the CD4 and CD8 repertoires from sorted blood. The clones in this table, taken by TCRdb from immuneACCESS, are in-frame only. Not every clone is retained; where verified, under half of the shortfall comes from an unresolved V gene, and the cause of the rest is unknown. V, J and clone size were drawn from that table, and D and trimming were deduced from the DNA. This sample has 75,000 to 80,000 clones in its table, and around 66% of those were observed once. The ten largest clones add up to around a quarter of the sample.

The origin of this receptor is a human donor with alopecia areata. Source: CD8+ T cells sorted from blood, taken at week 24, from a patient treated with tofacitinib. The chain uses TRBV5-1 and TRBJ2-7; 11 nucleotides in the junction match TRBD1. The sequenced DNA: TGCGCCAGCAGCATGGGACAGGGGGGGACCTACGAGCAGTACTTC. Its translation reads: CASSMGQGGTYEQYF. Where the CDR3 stops, the reference TRBV5-1 and TRBJ2-7 genes take over; the full variable domain is KAGVTQTPRYLIKTRGQQVTLSCSPISGHRSVSWYQQTPGQGLQFLFEYFSETQRNKGNFPGRFSGRQFSNSRSEMNVSTLELGDSALYLCASSMGQGGTYEQYFGPGTRLTVT.